This paragraph covers one TCR beta chain sequence. Its antigen specificity is not known. No base qualities exist here, and no much larger clone lies one base off it. CDR1 and CDR2 were assigned from the germline V gene (reference sequence) as WNHNN and SYGVQD. Spanning cysteine to phenylalanine, the CDR3 consists of 14 amino acids. Solely the CDR3 DNA is kept, with 42 bases framed from the first base. Trimmed from V: 6 bases; trimmed from J: 6 bases; junction bases lacking a gene match: 9. The data were obtained in a study of shared clonotypes between healthy human individuals (dated by TCRdb to 2018 to 2020). In terms of the full investigation: Two women and three men aged 18 to 49 years were included in the cohort. For each donor, CD4 naive and CD4 memory were each run on three plates, CD8 naive on two plates, and CD8 memory on one plate. Blood TCR repertoires of five healthy adults were deeply sequenced to estimate repertoire size and the extent of clonotype sharing between individuals. To increase sequencing depth and limit assay-specific biases, different laboratories used diverse techniques to prepare libraries and sequence TCR repertoires. Between about 0.94 and 8.9 billion PBMCs per donor were obtained by leukapheresis.

What the authors observed across the whole study: Sampling was restricted to blood, and TCR repertoires in tissues likely differ from the TCR repertoires found in blood. The small number of donors limited the genetic and exposure-history diversity represented. Sharing across a handful of donors was observed for roughly 5.4% of naive CD4, under 4% of naive CD8, 2% to 2.5% of memory CD4, and about 0.39% of memory CD8 clonotypes. Incomplete sequencing was indicated by rarefaction of sorted-subset datasets, despite the large sequencing depth. Estimated clonotype richness was generally larger for naive than for memory subsets. Higher generation probabilities were observed for clonotypes shared by all four sorted-subset donors than for non-shared clonotypes. Pairwise subsampling led to the expectation that sequencing depth would affect the degree of clonotype sharing among donors.

The donors were healthy, HIV-negative adults who had no recently reported acute infections or vaccinations. All donors were Caucasian adults living in Nashville, Tennessee, USA. Magnetic negative selection was used to enrich CD4+ T cells, after which naive cells were positively selected on CD45RA and the negative fraction became the memory subset. After blood collection by leukapheresis, PBMCs were isolated using Ficoll-Histopaque density gradient centrifugation and then cryopreserved in the vapor phase of liquid nitrogen. Analytical flow cytometry was used to check the purity and quantity of every magnetically sorted T cell population. Genomic DNA was isolated from every sorted fraction and measured by UV absorbance on a Nanodrop 2000c. Using the deep immunoSEQ assay, TCR CDR3 regions were amplified from genomic DNA by multiplex PCR. Extracted genomic DNA from each cell subset was distributed evenly across all wells of several immunoSEQ 96-well plates, and each plate was treated as a replicate. For sorted subsets, each replicate PCR was loaded with about 0.2 ug genomic DNA, equivalent to 30,000 or so T cell genomes. Purified libraries were quantified with a Qubit 3.0 fluorometer, sized on a Bioanalyzer 2100, and re-quantified with the KAPA Library Quantification kit. Every immunoSEQ 96-well plate was sequenced on a separate single-read 150-cycle Illumina NextSeq 550 flow cell. Per the authors' processing: The immunoSEQ output contained only junctional sequences without quality scores, so filtering could not match that applied to full-length reads. Sequences were annotated with PyIR, a Python wrapper for IgBLAST v1.9, and V/J genes and CDR3 were assigned using IMGT germline references. Reads with weak V/J assignments (E-value above 1e-6), missing CDR3, stop codons, out-of-frame junctions, or ambiguous translated residues were removed. A V3J clonotype was defined by an identical inferred V gene, J gene, and CDR3 amino acid sequence. The percentage overlap between two repertoires was calculated by dividing the number of shared unique clonotypes by the size of the smaller repertoire. Three approaches were used to assess repertoire richness: RTK rarefaction, the Chao1 estimator, and Recon v2.1 estimates of unobserved clonotypes. For all TCRbeta clonotypes obtained by the gDNA method from a few donors, generation probabilities were computed with OLGA. TCRdb re-hosts the immuneACCESS table, in-frame sequences only. Its copies lack some clones; in the studies checked, an unresolved V gene accounts for under half of them, and the cause for the rest is not known. V, J and clone size derive from that table, while D and trimming were established from the DNA sequence. The sample has about 1 million clones on record, 65% to 80% of them singletons. About 1.5% of the sample belongs to the ten largest clones.

Material: memory CD4+ T cells sorted from blood. The meaning of the sample's cell subset or site label: CD45RA-negative fraction. The receptor's source is a man younger than 35 in good health. This chain joins TRBV10-1 to TRBJ2-7, with 9 junctional bases fitting TRBD1. The CDR3 is CASRRDRVTGEQYF. The nucleotides read TGCGCCAGCAGAAGGGACAGGGTGACGGGCGAGCAGTACTTC.